This T cell receptor (beta chain) was recovered during a study of shared clonotypes between healthy human individuals. Study context: Donors, aged 18 to 49, were a couple of women and three men.

The study drew its donors from healthy HIV-negative adults without recent acute infections or vaccinations. Around 30,000 T cell genomes, or around 300 ng DNA, went into unsorted PBMC replicate PCRs. The method was immunoSEQ multiplex PCR; TCRdb's version includes in-frame clones alone and lacks a portion of them. This table holds hundreds of thousands of clones, around 78% found once. CDR1 and CDR2 (germline): SGHTA, FQGNSA. CDR3 length: 16 residues. Trimming cost V 1 base and J 7 bases, with 17 bases left between them. The chain employs TRBV7-2 and TRBJ2-1; tentative D call: TRBD2 (5 bases). This clonotype was sampled from a woman aged 35 to 49 in good health. Some clones in this sample may be carry-over from other donors' samples. Sequencing used PBMCs. The CDR3 DNA is TGTGCCAGCAGCTTAGGAGCGGAACATGGGTGGAATGAGCAGTTCTTC. Its translation is CASSLGAEHGWNEQFF.